The 31 T cell receptor beta chains below were found in one sample sequenced in a study of cytomegalovirus exposure and HLA in healthy donors. The study ran its PCR with 60 Vbeta and 13 Jbeta primers. Profiled with immunoSEQ multiplex PCR; TCRdb holds only in-frame clones, not every one. The sample comprises under 150,000 clones, 80% of which are singletons, and 4% to 4.5% rests with the top ten. Material: PBMCs. The receptors originated from a woman aged 40 to 55 in good health and CMV-seronegative.

This clone occurred once. This rearrangement joins TRBV5-4 to TRBJ2-4; TRBD2 matches 8 bases. Germline V gene lookup returns CDR1 SGHNT and CDR2 YYREEE (reference sequence). Germline trimming cut 2 bases from V and 3 bases from J; bases unmatched to any gene: 7. CDR3 size: 16 residues. The CDR3, as DNA: TGTGCCAGCAGCTTAAAGCGGGAGCAGGGCAAAAACATTCAGTACTTC. Protein sequence: CASSLKREQGKNIQYF.

The J gene is TRBJ1-4, the V gene TRBV5-6; D is unresolved. Trimming left V 0 bases short and J 6 bases short, with 6 bases between. The CDR3 is made up of 13 amino acids. Germline V gene lookup returns CDR1 SGHDT and CDR2 YYEEEE. The CDR3 coding sequence is TGTGCCAGCAGCTTGGTGGGCGATGAAAAACTGTTTTTT. Its protein is CASSLVGDEKLFF.

The V call is TRBV6-6, the J call TRBJ2-7; TRBD2 agrees at 7 bases. Per germline, CDR1 MNHNY and CDR2 SVGAGI (reference sequence). Germline trimming cut 5 bases from V and 6 bases from J; bases unmatched to any gene: 10. This CDR3 is 14 amino acids long. CDR3 sequence reads: CASSPEWTSREQYF. The CDR3 region has the DNA TGTGCCAGCAGTCCCGAATGGACTAGTCGCGAGCAGTACTTC.

The V gene is TRBV7-6, the J gene TRBJ1-4, with 8 bases matching TRBD1. V lost 5 bases and J lost 4; bases outside the gene matches: 6. The length of the CDR3 is 15 residues. Looked up from germline, CDR1 is SGHVS and CDR2 is FNYEAQ. The CDR3 reads CASSPTTGVNEKLFF. The CDR3 DNA follows: TGTGCCAGCAGCCCTACGACAGGGGTTAATGAAAAACTGTTTTTT.

The chain joins TRBV18 to TRBJ1-3; 10 nucleotides agree with TRBD1. Germline lookup yields CDR1 KGHSH and CDR2 LQKENI. The CDR3 is made up of 18 amino acids. Trimming took 2 bases from V and 4 from J; bases not matched to a gene: 11. CDR3 residues: CASSPIIGTGVPGNTIYF. The CDR3 DNA reads TGTGCCAGCTCACCAATAATCGGGACAGGGGTGCCCGGAAACACCATATATTTT.

This clone was found a few times. This chain connects TRBV28 to TRBJ2-3; 9 bases map to TRBD1. The germline V gene has CDR1 MDHEN and CDR2 SYDVKM. CDR3 length equals 14 residues. V trimming: 5 bases; J trimming: 8 bases; junction bases outside the gene matches: 8. The CDR3 nucleotides read TGTGCCAGCAGTCCCCACAGGGGGCTCGGTACGCAGTATTTT. It codes for CASSPHRGLGTQYF.

This clone has more than one count but fewer than ten. The chain links TRBV6-1 to TRBJ1-2; D might be TRBD1 (6 bases). The germline V and J ends were trimmed by 5 bases and 7 bases, with 11 bases remaining between them. The CDR3 consists of 12 residues. CDR1 MNHNS and CDR2 SASEGT come from the germline V gene. CDR3 in DNA: TGTGCCAGCAGTACAGGGTTTTGTGGCTACACCTTC. This sequence encodes CASSTGFCGYTF.

The genes are TRBV18 and TRBJ1-1; D unresolved. The CDR3 extends over 14 amino acids. CDR1 is KGHSH and CDR2 is LQKENI in the germline V gene. Deletions cut 3 bases from V and 2 bases from J, with 10 bases between. CDR3 amino acids: CASSPSGRNTEAFF. The CDR3 DNA reads TGTGCCAGCTCACCTTCCGGGAGAAACACTGAAGCTTTCTTT.

V and J are TRBV9 and TRBJ2-7; maybe TRBD1 (5 bases). The germline V gene encodes CDR1 SGDLS and CDR2 YYNGEE. V shed 0 bases and J shed 2 bases, with 6 bases lying between them. The CDR3 has 13 amino acids. The CDR3 DNA is TGTGCCAGCAGCGTAGCAGGGACCTACGAGCAGTACTTC. Encoded protein: CASSVAGTYEQYF.

CDR3 DNA sequence: TGTGCCAGCAGTCCTCCACAGGTCTACGAGCAGTACTTC. Its protein is CASSPPQVYEQYF. The chain employs TRBV28 and TRBJ2-7, with D perhaps matching TRBD1 (5 bases). The length of the CDR3 is 13 residues. Trimming removed 5 bases at V and 3 bases at J, with 11 bases between. The V gene's germline CDR1 is MDHEN and CDR2 SYDVKM.

This sequence joins TRBV7-9 and TRBJ1-2; D is undetermined. Per the germline V gene, CDR1 is SEHNR and CDR2 is FQNEAQ (reference sequence). The CDR3 has 12 residues. Trimming took off 5 bases at V and 7 bases at J, with 11 bases between the two ends. CDR3 sequence reads: CASSPGRGGYTF. Written as DNA, the CDR3 is TGTGCCAGCAGCCCCGGGAGAGGTGGCTACACCTTC.

This clone was picked up a small number of times. This rearrangement joins TRBV28 to TRBJ2-1; 12 bases align to TRBD2. The germline V gene has CDR1 MDHEN and CDR2 SYDVKM. This CDR3 is built from 16 residues. Trimming at V came to 5 bases and at J to 2 bases, leaving 4 bases not matched to a gene. CDR3 bases: TGTGCCAGCAGTCCCCGGACTAGCGGGGCCTACAATGAGCAGTTCTTC. It encodes CASSPRTSGAYNEQFF.

This CDR3 reads CASRRTGSTEAFF. CDR3 DNA: TGTGCCAGCAGGAGAACAGGGAGCACTGAAGCTTTCTTT. The chain uses TRBV28 and TRBJ1-1; D is perhaps TRBD1 (6 bases). From germline, CDR1 is MDHEN and CDR2 SYDVKM. V was trimmed by 6 bases and J by 4 bases, leaving 12 bases between them. The CDR3 covers 13 residues.

This sequence joins TRBV19 and TRBJ1-4; possible D gene TRBD1, 6 bases. Trimming took 7 bases from V and 4 from J, leaving 16 bases between them. The CDR3 spans 15 residues. Looked up from germline, CDR1 is LNHDA and CDR2 is SQIVND (reference sequence). CDR3 amino acids: CASTRQGQHNEKLFF. CDR3 bases: TGTGCCAGTACCCGCCAGGGGCAACATAATGAAAAACTGTTTTTT.

The V and J genes are TRBV5-8 and TRBJ2-2, with 8 bases fitting TRBD1. The CDR3 runs 15 residues. Germline V gene data show CDR1 as SGHTS and CDR2 as YDEGEE. The ends lost 2 bases at V and 4 bases at J; junction bases unmatched: 4. In DNA form, the CDR3 reads TGTGCCAGCAGCTTTCTGACAGGGGCCACCGGGGAGCTGTTTTTT. This gives the protein CASSFLTGATGELFF.

The V gene is TRBV6-5, the J gene TRBJ2-5; 8 nucleotides agree with TRBD2. The CDR3 has 15 residues. V lost 0 bases to trimming and J lost 3 bases; unmatched junction nucleotides: 3. The germline V gene has CDR1 MNHEY and CDR2 SVGAGI. The CDR3 nucleotides read TGTGCCAGCAGTTACTCGGGACTAGGGGAAGAGACCCAGTACTTC. Translating gives CASSYSGLGEETQYF.

The chain employs TRBV9 and TRBJ2-5, with D perhaps matching TRBD1 (5 bases). V lost 4 bases to trimming and J lost 2 bases, with 18 bases between them. This CDR3 has 16 amino acids. Germline-derived CDR1 and CDR2 are SGDLS and YYNGEE. This CDR3 reads CASSTSQGGRQETQYF. The CDR3 DNA reads TGTGCCAGCAGCACCTCCCAGGGCGGTCGACAAGAGACCCAGTACTTC.

This clone has just one count. This chain uses TRBV19 with TRBJ1-5, with 8 positions matching TRBD1. Trimming cost V 5 bases and J 5 bases; bases outside gene matches: 5. The CDR3 has 14 residues. The germline V gene has CDR1 LNHDA and CDR2 SQIVND (reference sequence). This chain's CDR3 is CASSDRGRDQPQHF. The CDR3 coding sequence is TGTGCCAGTAGTGACAGGGGCCGCGATCAGCCCCAGCATTTT.

This chain joins TRBV29-1 and TRBJ1-2; a possible D gene is TRBD1 (6 bases). The CDR3 runs to 11 residues. Trimming took off 4 bases at V and 7 bases at J, with 10 bases between the two ends. Germline-derived CDR1 and CDR2 are SQVTM and ANQGSEA. The CDR3 DNA reads as TGCAGCGTTGGAGTCAGGGGTGGCTACACCTTC. Amino acid sequence: CSVGVRGGYTF.

The rearrangement joins TRBV4-2 to TRBJ2-1; TRBD2 matches 7 bases. The junction had 27 bases not matched to a gene; V was cut back by 0 bases and J by 7 bases. The CDR3 consists of 22 residues. Germline V gene sequence: CDR1 LGHNA, CDR2 YNFKEQ. The CDR3 is CASSQDWVGGSLTGGVANEQFF. CDR3 sequence (DNA): TGTGCCAGCAGCCAAGATTGGGTTGGGGGTAGTTTGACGGGAGGTGTGGCAAATGAGCAGTTCTTC.

The rearrangement links TRBV9 to TRBJ2-2, with 12 positions matching TRBD2. Germline CDR1 reads SGDLS; CDR2 reads YYNGEE. V lost 0 bases to trimming and J lost 5 bases; unmatched junction nucleotides: 5. The CDR3 covers 17 residues. DNA of the CDR3: TGTGCCAGCAGCGTAGCGACTAGCGGGAGTGGAACCGGGGAGCTGTTTTTT. Its protein is CASSVATSGSGTGELFF. Full variable domain (outside the CDR3, taken from reference TRBV9 and TRBJ2-2): DSGVTQTPKHLITATGQRVTLRCSPRSGDLSVYWYQQSLDQGLQFLIQYYNGEERAKGNILERFSAQQFPDLHSELNLSSLELGDSALYFCASSVATSGSGTGELFFGEGSRLTVL.

This clone was picked up a small number of times. V usage is TRBV7-9 and J usage is TRBJ2-3; D perhaps matches TRBD1 (5 bases). V dropped 1 base and J dropped 0 bases, with 11 bases sitting between them. Germline CDR1 SEHNR, CDR2 FQNEAQ (reference sequence). The CDR3 runs 16 residues. The CDR3 DNA sequence: TGTGCCAGCAGCTTAGGGTTCAGGGTTAGCACAGATACGCAGTATTTT. It encodes CASSLGFRVSTDTQYF.

This sequence joins TRBV18 and TRBJ2-2, with 10 bases identical to TRBD1. V lost 5 bases to trimming and J lost 4 bases; unmatched junction nucleotides: 10. The CDR3 loop spans 17 amino acids. Germline assignment: CDR1 KGHSH and CDR2 LQKENI. The chain's CDR3 is CASSDRGQVDFTGELFF. Here the CDR3 DNA reads TGTGCCAGCTCAGACAGGGGGCAAGTCGATTTCACCGGGGAGCTGTTTTTT.

The rearrangement joins TRBV2 to TRBJ1-2, with 7 bases lining up with TRBD1. CDR3 length: 14 amino acids. Per the germline V gene, CDR1 is SNHLY and CDR2 is FYNNEI. V lost 6 bases to trimming and J lost 0 bases; unmatched junction nucleotides: 4. CDR3 in amino acids: CASSAGTANYGYTF. DNA for the CDR3: TGTGCCAGCAGCGCCGGGACAGCTAACTATGGCTACACCTTC.

This chain connects TRBV2 to TRBJ1-1; possibly TRBD1 for D (5 bases). The CDR3 has 11 residues. CDR1 SNHLY and CDR2 FYNNEI come from the germline V gene. V was clipped by 10 bases and J by 6 bases, with 12 bases between them. DNA for the CDR3: TGTGCCACCAGGGTCGGTCCTGAAGCTTTCTTT. Residues: CATRVGPEAFF. Supplemented by reference TRBV2 and TRBJ1-1, the full variable domain reads EPEVTQTPSHQVTQMGQEVILRCVPISNHLYFYWYRQILGQKVEFLVSFYNNEISEKSEIFDDQFSVERPDGSNFTLKIRSTKLEDSAMYFCATRVGPEAFFGQGTRLTVV.

This chain links TRBV5-1 with TRBJ1-1, with D tentatively TRBD1 (6 bases). The V gene lost 4 bases and the J gene lost 1 base, with 14 bases spanning the gap. The CDR3 contains 15 residues. The V gene's germline CDR1 is SGHRS and CDR2 YFSETQ. The CDR3 protein is CASSPRTGQNTEAFF. The CDR3 nucleotides are TGCGCCAGCAGCCCACGAACGGGACAGAACACTGAAGCTTTCTTT.

The rearrangement joins TRBV4-3 to TRBJ2-5; D perhaps matches TRBD2 (5 bases). Between the trimmed V and J ends, which lost 4 bases and 3 bases, there was a span of 18 bases. Germline assignment: CDR1 LGHNA and CDR2 YSLEER. The CDR3 loop spans 16 amino acids. The CDR3 DNA reads TGCGCCAGCAGCCCCCTACGTGAGGGAGCGAAAGAGACCCAGTACTTC. This encodes CASSPLREGAKETQYF.

The chain joins TRBV9 to TRBJ2-5; maybe TRBD2 (5 bases). The CDR3 is 14 amino acids. Per germline, CDR1 SGDLS and CDR2 YYNGEE. V lost 0 bases to trimming and J lost 3 bases, with 9 bases between them. The CDR3 DNA follows: TGTGCCAGCAGCGTAGCTGCCGGGGAAGAGACCCAGTACTTC. It is translated as CASSVAAGEETQYF.

The V and J genes are TRBV9 and TRBJ1-2; D may be TRBD1 (5 bases). This CDR3 region has 14 residues. V lost 4 bases, J lost 0 bases, and 10 bases lay in between. In germline, CDR1 is SGDLS, CDR2 YYNGEE. The CDR3 reads CASSPQTANYGYTF. CDR3 coding DNA: TGTGCCAGCAGCCCCCAGACAGCTAACTATGGCTACACCTTC. Variable domain in full (rest from reference TRBV9 and TRBJ1-2): DSGVTQTPKHLITATGQRVTLRCSPRSGDLSVYWYQQSLDQGLQFLIQYYNGEERAKGNILERFSAQQFPDLHSELNLSSLELGDSALYFCASSPQTANYGYTFGSGTRLTVV.

The V gene is TRBV5-6, the J gene TRBJ2-3; TRBD2 is a possible D gene (6 bases). Trimming left V 0 bases short and J 6 bases short, with 14 bases between. This CDR3 spans 15 amino acids. CDR1 and CDR2 (germline): SGHDT, YYEEEE. The CDR3 protein is CASSLGGVPPDTQYF. CDR3 in DNA: TGTGCCAGCAGCTTGGGCGGGGTCCCACCGGATACGCAGTATTTT.

The gene calls are TRBV7-8 and TRBJ2-5; 10 bases are a match to TRBD1. The germline V gene has CDR1 SGHVS and CDR2 FQNEAQ. The CDR3 extends over 14 amino acids. V trimming: 3 bases; J trimming: 5 bases; junction bases outside the gene matches: 3. The CDR3 bases are TGTGCCAGCAGCTTTCAGGACAGGGGGGAGACCCAGTACTTC. This translates into CASSFQDRGETQYF. The complete variable domain, with remaining parts taken from reference TRBV7-8 and TRBJ2-5, reads GAGVSQSPRYKVAKRGQDVALRCDPISGHVSLFWYQQALGQGPEFLTYFQNEAQLDKSGLPSDRFFAERPEGSVSTLKIQRTQQEDSAVYLCASSFQDRGETQYFGPGTRLLVL.